These T cell receptor beta chains were read from a single sample in a study of shared clonotypes between healthy human individuals. TCRdb's copy holds only in-frame clones and misses some; the assay was immunoSEQ multiplex PCR. Of hundreds of thousands of clones in the sample, approximately 73% were seen once. Sequencing used memory CD4+ T cells sorted from blood. Receptors originate from a woman aged 30 to 39 in good health. CDR3s include the opening cysteine and the closing phenylalanine or tryptophan. Fields, in order: J gene, CDR3 length, D gene, V gene, CDR3 protein. A D gene is named only where the DNA matches it firmly.

TRBJ1-2	15	.	TRBV29-1	CSVEDGGPPPKDYTF
TRBJ2-7	12	.	TRBV5-1	CASSSPPGEQYF
TRBJ2-7	13	.	TRBV7-9	CASSFKGGYEQYF
TRBJ2-1	15	TRBD1	TRBV5-1	CASSLRQGSYNEQFF
TRBJ2-5	14	TRBD2	TRBV19	CASSSTTSGETQYF
TRBJ2-3	15	TRBD1	TRBV19	CASRAGTGLTDTQYF
TRBJ2-7	13	.	TRBV11-2	CASSLETAGEQYF
TRBJ1-2	14	TRBD1	TRBV28	CASSLFGQGGGYTF
TRBJ2-3	14	.	TRBV29-1	CSVEKGASTDTQYF
TRBJ1-2	15	TRBD1	TRBV29-1	CSVEDPTGDRNGYTF
TRBJ2-4	15	TRBD2	TRBV10-3	CAISPSGNVKNIQYF
TRBJ1-2	16	TRBD1	TRBV28	CASSFPGQGGNYGYTF
TRBJ2-3	14	.	TRBV6-4	CASSDGLVTDTQYF
TRBJ1-2	12	.	TRBV28	CAIQGGQGGYTF
TRBJ1-5	15	.	TRBV5-8	CASSLWGDSDQPQHF
TRBJ2-3	16	TRBD1	TRBV6-5	CASSYRPGQGADTQYF
TRBJ2-1	18	TRBD2	TRBV7-8	CASSLVVGSGRANNEQFF
TRBJ2-7	16	TRBD2	TRBV5-1	CASSRESLAGQYEQYF
TRBJ2-7	14	.	TRBV18	CASSPKTGPYEQYF
TRBJ2-2	15	.	TRBV5-6	CASRETLSNTGELFF
TRBJ2-3	18	TRBD2	TRBV11-2	CASTTPPWREEQTDTQYF
TRBJ2-1	20	TRBD2	TRBV5-1	CASSLRGTSGALSSYNEQFF
TRBJ2-1	12	.	TRBV25-1	CASSLKGSEQFF
TRBJ1-2	14	.	TRBV28	CASSLPGRGGGYTF
TRBJ1-1	13	.	TRBV6-1	CASSEVRVSKAFF
TRBJ2-7	14	TRBD2	TRBV5-1	CASSTGLAGGEQYF
TRBJ2-3	14	TRBD2	TRBV2	CASSLAGGPDTQYF
TRBJ2-6	13	.	TRBV2	CASSFSGANVLTF
TRBJ2-2	11	.	TRBV11-3	CASSSTGELFF
TRBJ2-1	14	.	TRBV5-1	CASSLGEGGNEQFF
TRBJ2-7	12	.	TRBV28	CASTNAIYEQYF
TRBJ1-4	17	.	TRBV25-1	CASSDHRQAATNEKLFF
TRBJ2-3	14	TRBD1	TRBV7-3	CASSDGTGADTQYF
TRBJ2-7	16	.	TRBV15	CATSRAGTPNSYEQYF
TRBJ1-5	16	.	TRBV7-2	CASSPPGRSRHQPQHF
TRBJ2-3	15	.	TRBV19	CASSISLAPTDTQYF
TRBJ2-7	18	TRBD2	TRBV9	CASSPRGVSSGSIYEQYF
TRBJ1-1	14	.	TRBV6-1	CASSGRGGTTEAFF
TRBJ2-3	15	TRBD2	TRBV5-1	CASSLAAGGTDTQYF
TRBJ1-1	15	.	TRBV18	CASSPIMDGNTEAFF
TRBJ1-5	14	.	TRBV15	CATSRDPGYQPQHF
TRBJ2-2	15	TRBD1	TRBV5-6	CASSPLDRATGELFF
TRBJ1-2	12	.	TRBV29-1	CSGFLGGSGYTF